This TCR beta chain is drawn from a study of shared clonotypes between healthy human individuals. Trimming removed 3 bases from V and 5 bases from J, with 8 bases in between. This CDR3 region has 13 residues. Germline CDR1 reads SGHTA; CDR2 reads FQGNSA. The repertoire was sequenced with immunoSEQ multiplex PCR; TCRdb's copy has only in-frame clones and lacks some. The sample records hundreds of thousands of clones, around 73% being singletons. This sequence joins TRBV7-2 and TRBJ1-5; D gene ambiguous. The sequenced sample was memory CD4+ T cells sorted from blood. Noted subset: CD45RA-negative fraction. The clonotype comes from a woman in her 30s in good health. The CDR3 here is CASSLRGDQPQHF. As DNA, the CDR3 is TGTGCCAGCAGCTTGCGGGGAGATCAGCCCCAGCATTTT.